The 2 T cell receptor beta chains given below trace back to one sample, sequenced in a study of cytomegalovirus exposure and HLA in healthy donors. Here immunoSEQ multiplex PCR was the method, and the copy in TCRdb shows in-frame clones only, minus some. The table lists about 250,000 clones, 87% of them singletons. What was sequenced was PBMCs. The source of these receptors is a young man in good health and CMV-seronegative.

This sequence joins TRBV27 and TRBJ1-6; a possible D gene is TRBD1 (5 bases). Germline V gives CDR1 MNHEY, CDR2 SMNVEV (reference sequence). The CDR3 is 12 amino acids. V was cut by 3 bases and J by 10 bases, with 7 bases left in between. The CDR3 region is CASSFTGSPLHF. The CDR3 DNA reads TGTGCCAGCAGTTTTACAGGATCACCCCTCCACTTT.

The gene calls are TRBV4-3 and TRBJ2-7; TRBD1 agrees at 8 bases. The CDR3 covers 15 residues. From germline, CDR1 is LGHNA and CDR2 YSLEER. The ends lost 0 bases at V and 5 bases at J; junction bases unmatched: 6. CDR3 coding DNA: TGCGCCAGCAGCCAAGATCCAGGGGGCTACAACGAGCAGTACTTC. This codes for CASSQDPGGYNEQYF.